This T cell receptor (beta chain) was obtained from a study of T cells in localized non-small cell lung cancer. The CDR3 loop spans 16 amino acids. Germline CDR1 SGHNT, CDR2 YENEEA. V trimming: 1 base; J trimming: 2 bases; junction bases outside the gene matches: 0. Generated by immunoSEQ multiplex PCR, the TCRdb table keeps only in-frame clones and is missing some. The sample shows 1,600 or so clones, 25% of them seen only once. The study, taken as a whole, reports: Longer overall survival associated with higher blood T cell density; shorter survival with higher adjacent-lung clonality.

This clone has only a few counts. Antigen: not known. The sample was normal lung tissue next to the tumor, taken before any cancer treatment. The clonotype comes from a male donor aged 60 or over with stage II lung adenocarcinoma. This chain uses TRBV11-3 with TRBJ2-7, with TRBD2 identical over 15 bases. CDR3 DNA sequence: TGTGCCAGCAGCTTAGGGACTAGCGGGGGGGCCTACGAGCAGTACTTC. Translation: CASSLGTSGGAYEQYF.